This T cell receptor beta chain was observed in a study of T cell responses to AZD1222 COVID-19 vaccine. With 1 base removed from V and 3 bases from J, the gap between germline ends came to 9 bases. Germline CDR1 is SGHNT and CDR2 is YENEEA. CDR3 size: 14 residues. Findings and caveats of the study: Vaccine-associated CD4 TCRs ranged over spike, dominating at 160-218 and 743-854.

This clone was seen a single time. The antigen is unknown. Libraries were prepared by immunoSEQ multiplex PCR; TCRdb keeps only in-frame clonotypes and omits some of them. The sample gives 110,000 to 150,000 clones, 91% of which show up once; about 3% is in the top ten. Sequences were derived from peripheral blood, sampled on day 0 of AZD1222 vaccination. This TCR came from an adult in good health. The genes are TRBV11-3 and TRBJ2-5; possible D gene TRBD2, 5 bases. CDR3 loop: CASSLGRLEETQYF. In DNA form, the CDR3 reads TGTGCCAGCAGCTTAGGGAGGTTGGAAGAGACCCAGTACTTC.